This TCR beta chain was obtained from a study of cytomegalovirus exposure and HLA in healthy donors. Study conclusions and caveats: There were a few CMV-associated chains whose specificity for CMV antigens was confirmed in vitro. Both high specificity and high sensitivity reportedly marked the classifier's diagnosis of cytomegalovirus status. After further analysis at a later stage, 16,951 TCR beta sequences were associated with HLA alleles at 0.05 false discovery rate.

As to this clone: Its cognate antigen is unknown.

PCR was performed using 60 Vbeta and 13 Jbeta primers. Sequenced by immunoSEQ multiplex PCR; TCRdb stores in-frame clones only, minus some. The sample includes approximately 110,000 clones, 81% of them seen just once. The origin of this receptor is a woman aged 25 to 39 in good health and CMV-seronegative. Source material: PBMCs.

The CDR3 spells CASSLGVPGLYEQYF. DNA of the CDR3: TGCGCCAGCAGCTTAGGAGTTCCTGGTCTCTACGAGCAGTACTTC. The V and J genes are TRBV5-1 and TRBJ2-7, with D uncertain. The V end lost 2 bases, the J end lost 3 bases, and 15 bases lay between the germline ends. The CDR3 contains 15 residues. From germline, CDR1 is SGHRS and CDR2 YFSETQ.